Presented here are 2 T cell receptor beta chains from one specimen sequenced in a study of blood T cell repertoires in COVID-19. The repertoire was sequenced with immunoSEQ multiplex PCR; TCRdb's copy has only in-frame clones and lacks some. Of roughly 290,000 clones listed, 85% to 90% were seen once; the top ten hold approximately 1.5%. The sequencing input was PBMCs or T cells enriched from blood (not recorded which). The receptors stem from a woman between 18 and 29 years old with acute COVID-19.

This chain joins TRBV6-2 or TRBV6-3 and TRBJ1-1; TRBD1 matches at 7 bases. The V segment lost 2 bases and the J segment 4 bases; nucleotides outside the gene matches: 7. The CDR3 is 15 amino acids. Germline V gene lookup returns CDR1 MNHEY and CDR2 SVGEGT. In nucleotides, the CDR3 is TGTGCCAGCAGTTACCCAGGACAGGCACCCACTGAAGCTTTCTTT. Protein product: CASSYPGQAPTEAFF.

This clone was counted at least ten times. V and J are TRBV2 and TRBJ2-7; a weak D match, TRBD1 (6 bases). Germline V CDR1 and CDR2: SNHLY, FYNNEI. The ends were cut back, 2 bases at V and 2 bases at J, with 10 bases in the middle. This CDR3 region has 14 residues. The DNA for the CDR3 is TGTGCCAGCAGTGAACAGGGGACGACCTACGAGCAGTACTTC. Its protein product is CASSEQGTTYEQYF.